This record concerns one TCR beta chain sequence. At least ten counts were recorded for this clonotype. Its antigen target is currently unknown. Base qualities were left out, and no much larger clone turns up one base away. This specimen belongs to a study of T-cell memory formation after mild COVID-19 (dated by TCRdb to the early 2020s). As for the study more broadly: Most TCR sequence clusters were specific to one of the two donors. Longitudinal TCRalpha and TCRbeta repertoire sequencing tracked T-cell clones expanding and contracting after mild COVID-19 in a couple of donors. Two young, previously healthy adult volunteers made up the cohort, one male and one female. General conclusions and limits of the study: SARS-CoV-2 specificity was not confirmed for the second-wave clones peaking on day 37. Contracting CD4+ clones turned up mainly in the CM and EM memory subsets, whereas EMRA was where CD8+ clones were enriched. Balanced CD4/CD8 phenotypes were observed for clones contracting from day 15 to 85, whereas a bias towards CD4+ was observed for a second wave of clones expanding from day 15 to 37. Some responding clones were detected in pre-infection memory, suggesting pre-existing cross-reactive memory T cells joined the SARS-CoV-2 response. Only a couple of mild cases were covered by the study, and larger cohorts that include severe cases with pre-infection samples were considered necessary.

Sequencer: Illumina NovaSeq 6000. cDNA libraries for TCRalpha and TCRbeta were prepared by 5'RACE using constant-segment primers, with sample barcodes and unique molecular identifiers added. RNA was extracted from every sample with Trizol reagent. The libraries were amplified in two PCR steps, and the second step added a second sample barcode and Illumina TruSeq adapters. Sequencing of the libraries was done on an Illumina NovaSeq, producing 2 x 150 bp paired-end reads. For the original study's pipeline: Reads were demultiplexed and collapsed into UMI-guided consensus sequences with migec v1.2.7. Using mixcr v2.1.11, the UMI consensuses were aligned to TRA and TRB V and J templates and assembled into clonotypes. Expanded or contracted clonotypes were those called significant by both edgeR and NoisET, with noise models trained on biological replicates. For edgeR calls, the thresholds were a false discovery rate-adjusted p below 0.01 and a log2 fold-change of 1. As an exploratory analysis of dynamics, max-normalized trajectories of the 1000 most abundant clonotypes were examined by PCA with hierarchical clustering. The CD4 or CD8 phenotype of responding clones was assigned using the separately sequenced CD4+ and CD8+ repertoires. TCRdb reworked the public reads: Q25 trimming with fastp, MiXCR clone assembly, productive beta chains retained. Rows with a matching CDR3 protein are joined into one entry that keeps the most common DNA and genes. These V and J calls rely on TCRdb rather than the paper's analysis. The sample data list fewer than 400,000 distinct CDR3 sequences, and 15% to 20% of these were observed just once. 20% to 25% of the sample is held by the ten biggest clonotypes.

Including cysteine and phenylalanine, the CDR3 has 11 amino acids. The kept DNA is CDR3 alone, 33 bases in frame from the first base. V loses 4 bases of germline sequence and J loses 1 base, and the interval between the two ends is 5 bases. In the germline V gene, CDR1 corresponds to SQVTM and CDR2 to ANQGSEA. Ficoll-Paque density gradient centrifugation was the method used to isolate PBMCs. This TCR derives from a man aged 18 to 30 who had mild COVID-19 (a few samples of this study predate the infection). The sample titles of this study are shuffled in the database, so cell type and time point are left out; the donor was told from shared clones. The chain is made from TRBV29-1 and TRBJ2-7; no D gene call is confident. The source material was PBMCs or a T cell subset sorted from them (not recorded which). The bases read TGCAGCGTTGTACGGTCCTACGAGCAGTACTTC. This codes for CSVVRSYEQYF.